These 19 T cell receptor beta chains share one sample of origin, sequenced in a study of spatial heterogeneity in lung cancer. Overall study findings and caveats: Tumor mutation counts were tracked by expanded intratumoral alpha and beta TCR counts.

Each CDR3 protein gets one entry after TCRdb re-called the 5' RACE reads with MiXCR. The data show about 18,000 distinct CDR3 sequences, 8.5% to 10% seen once. Which antigens these TCRs recognize remains unknown. The sample's time point: sample taken at primary tumor resection. The specimen was lung tumor tissue, collected at surgery. These receptors came from a female donor with early-stage non-small cell lung cancer.

A few counts support this clonotype. With the library built for alpha chains, this beta chain is off target and its frequency is not meaningful. The chain couples TRBV7-6 to TRBJ2-1; TRBD2 aligns across 8 bases. The V gene end was trimmed by 5 bases and the J gene end by 4 bases; junction bases not matched to a gene: 13. There are 17 residues in the CDR3. The V gene's germline CDR1 is SGHVS and CDR2 FNYEAQ. CDR3: CASSPGSGGAFYNEQFF. CDR3 nucleotides: TGTGCCAGCAGCCCTGGGTCGGGGGGGGCTTTTTACAATGAGCAGTTCTTC.

Judged by abundance, this clonotype is medium-sized. Little can be read into the size of this beta chain, an off-target read in a library designed for alpha chains. The chain carries TRBV20-1 and TRBJ2-7; 10 positions agree with TRBD1. There are 14 residues in the CDR3. V was clipped by 0 bases and J by 6 bases; unmatched bases: 5. Germline assignment: CDR1 DFQATT and CDR2 SNEGSKA (reference sequence). This CDR3 reads CSARDSGTGVEQYF. The CDR3 nucleotides are TGCAGTGCTAGAGACTCCGGGACAGGGGTCGAGCAGTACTTC.

This clonotype was counted only a few times. A library prepared for alpha chains yielded this beta chain as an off-target read; its size is of little meaning. The chain combines TRBV18 with TRBJ2-1; no definite D call. The germline V gene encodes CDR1 KGHSH and CDR2 LQKENI. The CDR3 runs to 13 residues. V was pared by 5 bases and J by 5 bases, with 10 bases between. CDR3 in amino acids: CASSLQINNEQFF. CDR3 sequence (DNA): TGTGCCAGCTCATTACAAATTAACAATGAGCAGTTCTTC.

About this clonotype itself: Little can be read into the size of this beta chain, an off-target read in a library designed for alpha chains. The chain has TRBV5-1 and TRBJ1-2; D gene unclear. Trimming stripped 0 bases from V and 6 bases from J, with 12 bases between. The CDR3 consists of 14 residues. The germline V gene encodes CDR1 SGHRS and CDR2 YFSETQ. The CDR3 region has the DNA TGCGCCAGCAGCTTGGGGCGGGAACGGAATGGCTACACCTTC. It yields the protein CASSLGRERNGYTF.

In this sample, this clonotype is medium-sized. Being off target in a library aimed at alpha chains, this beta chain has a size of little meaning. V usage is TRBV29-1 and J usage is TRBJ2-3; D not certain. Per the germline V gene, CDR1 is SQVTM and CDR2 is ANQGSEA. Trimming shortened V by 6 bases and J by 1 base, and 17 bases separated the two germline ends. The CDR3 runs 15 residues. DNA of the CDR3: TGCAGCGTGGGGTCGAGTAATGGAGGCACAGATACGCAGTATTTT. Protein: CSVGSSNGGTDTQYF.

Only a few counts were recorded for this clonotype. This beta chain is an unintended read in a library built for alpha chains; its size means little. The chain recombines TRBV5-5 with TRBJ1-1; no clear D gene. The ends were cut back, 4 bases at V and 0 bases at J, with 10 bases in the middle. The CDR3 is made up of 14 amino acids. Germline assignment: CDR1 SGHKS and CDR2 YYEKEE (reference sequence). In nucleotides, the CDR3 is TGTGCCAGCAGCCCAGTAGCTATGAACACTGAAGCTTTCTTT. It encodes CASSPVAMNTEAFF.

This clonotype was seen many times. This beta chain came through as a stray read in a library set up for alpha chains, and its size says little. The CDR3 protein is CASRLGTGNQPQHF. For the CDR3, the DNA is TGTGCCAGCAGGCTAGGGACAGGAAATCAGCCCCAGCATTTT. The V and J genes are TRBV12-3 or TRBV12-4 and TRBJ1-5; TRBD1 agrees at 8 bases. V lost 6 bases, J lost 4 bases, and 5 bases stayed unmatched. CDR3 size: 14 residues.

For this clonotype: As an off-target read in a library built for alpha chains, this beta chain has a frequency of little significance. V and J are TRBV5-1 and TRBJ1-5, with D uncertain. The CDR3 has 13 residues. The germline V gene encodes CDR1 SGHRS and CDR2 YFSETQ. Trimming shortened V by 0 bases and J by 4 bases, and 5 bases separated the two germline ends. CDR3 DNA sequence: TGCGCCAGCAGCTTGGAAGTGAATCAGCCCCAGCATTTT. The encoded protein is CASSLEVNQPQHF.

This clonotype is termed medium-sized. Within a library made for alpha chains, this beta chain is off target, and its count is uninformative. The chain employs TRBV7-6 and TRBJ2-5; no firm D call. This CDR3 has 12 residues. The V gene's germline CDR1 is SGHVS and CDR2 FNYEAQ. The V gene lost 0 bases and the J gene lost 5 bases, with 4 bases spanning the gap. The CDR3 region is CASSLALETQYF. DNA of the CDR3: TGTGCCAGCAGCTTAGCGCTTGAGACCCAGTACTTC.

This clonotype was seen only a few times. This beta chain is a stray read from a library made for alpha chains; its abundance is not meaningful. J is TRBJ2-7 and V is TRBV5-1, with D hard to call. The germline gives CDR1 SGHRS, CDR2 YFSETQ. V lost 0 bases and J lost 5, with 6 bases in between. The CDR3 is 12 amino acids. The CDR3 DNA sequence: TGCGCCAGCAGCTTGGAGGGCAACGAGCAGTACTTC. This sequence encodes CASSLEGNEQYF.

On this clonotype itself: This beta chain is an off-target read within a library intended for alpha chains, so its frequency means little. The chain combines TRBV6-5 with TRBJ2-7, with 9 bases aligning to TRBD1. The CDR3 contains 13 residues. Germline trimming cut 6 bases from V and 2 bases from J; bases unmatched to any gene: 2. CDR1 MNHEY and CDR2 SVGAGI come from the germline V gene. CDR3 amino acids: CASRDRGPYEQYF. DNA for the CDR3: TGTGCCAGCAGGGACAGGGGACCCTACGAGCAGTACTTC.

This clonotype showed up many times. In a library made to pick up alpha chains, this beta chain is a stray read with a size that means little. The chain combines TRBV12-3 or TRBV12-4 with TRBJ2-3; tentatively, D is TRBD2 (7 bases). CDR3 length: 14 amino acids. The germline V and J ends were trimmed by 0 bases and 6 bases, with 10 bases remaining between them. CDR3 coding DNA: TGTGCCAGCAGTTTAGCGGGGGGGCCCGATACGCAGTATTTT. Its protein product is CASSLAGGPDTQYF.

This clonotype is medium-sized (0.01 to 0.1%) by share. Because the library targeted alpha chains, this beta chain is an off-target read whose size means little. The chain combines TRBV9 with TRBJ2-7; TRBD1 is a possible D gene (5 bases). Germline-derived CDR1 and CDR2 are SGDLS and YYNGEE. The CDR3 has 15 amino acids. V was trimmed by 2 bases and J by 3 bases, leaving 15 bases between them. CDR3 sequence: CASSVGHLGDYEQYF. In DNA, the CDR3 is TGTGCCAGCAGCGTCGGACATCTTGGGGACTACGAGCAGTACTTC. Full variable domain (outside the CDR3, taken from reference TRBV9 and TRBJ2-7): DSGVTQTPKHLITATGQRVTLRCSPRSGDLSVYWYQQSLDQGLQFLIQYYNGEERAKGNILERFSAQQFPDLHSELNLSSLELGDSALYFCASSVGHLGDYEQYFGPGTRLTVT.

In its sample, this clonotype was seen many times. With the library built for alpha chains, this beta chain is off target and its frequency is not meaningful. The genes are TRBV6-2 or TRBV6-3 and TRBJ2-3; 10 bases are a match to TRBD2. This CDR3 spans 14 amino acids. Germline CDR1 reads MNHEY; CDR2 reads SVGEGT. V lost 6 bases and J lost 5; bases outside the gene matches: 5. The CDR3 region has the DNA TGTGCCAGCAGCCCTAGCGGGGGACTAGATACGCAGTATTTT. Its translation: CASSPSGGLDTQYF.

Comment on this clonotype: This beta chain slipped into a library made for alpha chains as a stray read, so its size is not meaningful. The rearrangement uses TRBV28 and TRBJ1-1; D not certain. The germline CDR1 and CDR2 sequences are MDHEN and SYDVKM. CDR3 length equals 16 residues. V was trimmed by 5 bases and J by 6 bases, leaving 22 bases between them. The CDR3 spells CASSASSGDTSSEAFF. DNA for the CDR3: TGTGCCAGCAGTGCCTCGAGTGGAGATACCTCATCTGAAGCTTTCTTT.

Worth noting for this clonotype: This beta chain is a stray read from a library made for alpha chains; its abundance is not meaningful. The genes are TRBV28 and TRBJ1-3; no clear D. The CDR3 loop spans 13 amino acids. The V gene's germline CDR1 is MDHEN and CDR2 SYDVKM. V lost 8 bases, J lost 0 bases, and 8 bases lay in between. DNA for the CDR3: TGTGCCAGCCTTACTAGCTCTGGAAACACCATATATTTT. Protein sequence: CASLTSSGNTIYF.

There are a few counts of this clonotype. This beta chain lies outside the target of a library built for alpha chains; its clone size means little. V gene TRBV19 combines with J gene TRBJ1-5; no definite D call. V was cut by 9 bases and J by 4 bases, with 19 bases left in between. CDR1 and CDR2 from the germline V gene are LNHDA and SQIVND (reference sequence). The CDR3 sequence is 15 residues long. CDR3 bases: TGTGCCAGCCGGGCCGTCACTTTTATAAATCAGCCCCAGCATTTT. Its translation: CASRAVTFINQPQHF.

In its sample, this clonotype was seen many times. This beta chain is a stray read from a library made for alpha chains; its abundance is not meaningful. This chain connects TRBV5-1 to TRBJ1-2, with D perhaps matching TRBD1 (5 bases). Deletions cut 0 bases from V and 3 bases from J, with 6 bases between. The V gene's germline CDR1 is SGHRS and CDR2 YFSETQ. This CDR3 comprises 13 residues. The CDR3 DNA sequence: TGCGCCAGCAGCTTGGGCAGGGACTATGGCTACACCTTC. It translates to CASSLGRDYGYTF. The full variable domain, with the rest looked up from reference TRBV5-1 and TRBJ1-2, is KAGVTQTPRYLIKTRGQQVTLSCSPISGHRSVSWYQQTPGQGLQFLFEYFSETQRNKGNFPGRFSGRQFSNSRSEMNVSTLELGDSALYLCASSLGRDYGYTFGSGTRLTVV.

As for this clonotype: This beta chain was picked up by a library intended for alpha chains and is off target, so its count carries little meaning. The chain uses TRBV12-3 or TRBV12-4 and TRBJ1-2, with D maybe TRBD1 (6 bases). The V gene lost 6 bases and the J gene lost 2 bases, with 16 bases spanning the gap. The CDR3 has 15 amino acids. CDR3 sequence (DNA): TGTGCCAGCAGCCAAAGGGGGAGAGGAAACTATGGCTACACCTTC. It translates to CASSQRGRGNYGYTF.